This TCR beta chain is from a study of CD8+CD57+ T cells in acquired aplastic anemia. Turning to the study itself: DNA from sorted CD4+ and CD8+ cells averaged roughly 3.2 ug.

This CDR3 contains 14 residues. The germline CDR1 and CDR2 sequences are LNHDA and SQIVND (reference sequence). V lost 3 bases, J lost 5 bases, and 5 bases stayed unmatched. Comment on this clonotype: Its antigen is not identified.

Study-level points and caveats: Almost 30 sequences, all CD8+ CDR3, were shared between patients and controls.

Template material for TCR beta VDJ and CDR3 profiling consisted of genomic DNA. One entry per CDR3 protein, called by TCRdb with MiXCR from the reads. The data show approximately 190,000 distinct CDR3 sequences, approximately 50% seen once. Patients chosen for sequencing had CD8+CD57+ cells that had expanded, as shown by flow cytometry. Specimen: sorted CD4+, CD8+, or CD8+CD57+ T cells (not recorded which) from PBMCs. The source of this sequence is a human donor with aplastic anemia. V and J are TRBV19 and TRBJ2-5; 8 nucleotides agree with TRBD1. The CDR3 sequence: CASSIRQGRETQYF. CDR3 in DNA: TGTGCCAGTAGTATTCGACAGGGGAGGGAGACCCAGTACTTC.